These 21 T cell receptor beta chains came from one sample sequenced in a study of control samples from healthy donors and cancer patients. Libraries were prepared by immunoSEQ multiplex PCR; TCRdb keeps only in-frame clonotypes and omits some of them. The table has approximately 100,000 clones, roughly 89% seen once; the top ten hold around 2.8%. Sequencing input: blood. Receptors originate from a human donor in good health. The donor label of this sample is uncertain.

V gene TRBV6-5 combines with J gene TRBJ2-1; 14 positions agree with TRBD2. Germline values: CDR1 MNHEY, CDR2 SVGAGI. The V and J ends lost 5 bases and 9 bases, in that order; junction bases with no gene match: 6. The CDR3 extends over 15 amino acids. The CDR3 nucleotides are TGTGCCAGCAGTCAGACTAGCGGGGGGGCAGGTGAGCAGTTCTTC. It translates to CASSQTSGGAGEQFF.

The chain employs TRBV20-1 and TRBJ1-2; unclear D gene. There are 11 residues in the CDR3. The germline V gene has CDR1 DFQATT and CDR2 SNEGSKA (reference sequence). Trimming took 3 bases from V and 7 from J, leaving 9 bases between them. This chain's CDR3 is CSARREGGYTF. The CDR3 region has the DNA TGCAGTGCTAGGAGGGAGGGTGGCTACACCTTC.

The chain couples TRBV5-6 to TRBJ1-2, with TRBD1 identical over 7 bases. CDR1 is SGHDT and CDR2 is YYEEEE in the germline V gene. The ends lost 2 bases at V and 4 bases at J; junction bases unmatched: 8. The CDR3 extends over 15 amino acids. The DNA for the CDR3 is TGTGCCAGCAGCTTTGGACAGGCGGGCATCTATGGCTACACCTTC. Protein product: CASSFGQAGIYGYTF. Drawing the rest from reference TRBV5-6 and TRBJ1-2, the complete variable domain is DAGVTQSPTHLIKTRGQQVTLRCSPKSGHDTVSWYQQALGQGPQFIFQYYEEEERQRGNFPDRFSGHQFPNYSSELNVNALLLGDSALYLCASSFGQAGIYGYTFGSGTRLTVV.

The chain uses TRBV7-9 and TRBJ1-4; D gene uncertain. This CDR3 is built from 12 residues. V was clipped by 1 base and J by 16 bases, with 13 bases between them. Germline V gene data show CDR1 as SEHNR and CDR2 as FQNEAQ (reference sequence). CDR3 residues: CASSLDIAVPFF. CDR3 coding DNA: TGTGCCAGCAGCTTAGACATTGCGGTTCCGTTTTTT.

This chain joins TRBV9 and TRBJ1-2; D is unresolved. This CDR3 is built from 14 residues. CDR1 SGDLS and CDR2 YYNGEE come from the germline V gene. V was trimmed by 3 bases and J by 3 bases, leaving 12 bases between them. The CDR3: CASSANRGYYGYTF. CDR3 DNA: TGTGCCAGCAGCGCAAACCGTGGCTACTATGGCTACACCTTC. The full variable domain, in which reference TRBV9 and TRBJ1-2 provide the parts outside the CDR3, is DSGVTQTPKHLITATGQRVTLRCSPRSGDLSVYWYQQSLDQGLQFLIQYYNGEERAKGNILERFSAQQFPDLHSELNLSSLELGDSALYFCASSANRGYYGYTFGSGTRLTVV.

CDR3 bases: TGTGCCAGCAGAGGACAGGGTCCTGAAGCTTTCTTT. This gives the protein CASRGQGPEAFF. The chain carries TRBV6-5 and TRBJ1-1; 8 bases are a match to TRBD1. J gave up 6 bases and V 6 bases, and 3 bases lay outside the gene matches. The CDR3 runs 12 residues. Germline V gene sequence: CDR1 MNHEY, CDR2 SVGAGI.

This chain connects TRBV1 to TRBJ2-6; TRBD1, as called in the table, went unchecked against the DNA. TRBV1 is labeled a pseudogene. The CDR3 is 20 residues long. The CDR3 spells CTSSQNDGGQPYSGANVLTF. The CDR3 coding sequence is TGCACCAGCAGCCAGAACGACGGGGGACAGCCATACTCTGGGGCCAACGTCCTGACTTTC.

The chain employs TRBV9 and TRBJ1-4; the match to TRBD1 covers 9 bases. The CDR3 has 15 residues. V lost 0 bases and J lost 6; bases outside the gene matches: 3. Germline V gene sequence: CDR1 SGDLS, CDR2 YYNGEE. CDR3 sequence reads: CASSVAGQGYEKLFF. As DNA, the CDR3 is TGTGCCAGCAGCGTAGCGGGACAGGGTTATGAAAAACTGTTTTTT.

The rearrangement links TRBV11-2 to TRBJ1-4; 8 bases line up with TRBD1. V lost 5 bases and J lost 14; bases outside the gene matches: 7. The CDR3 covers 12 residues. The germline V gene encodes CDR1 SGHAT and CDR2 FQNNGV. The CDR3 DNA is TGTGCCAGCAGCACTCGGACAGGGCGGCTGTTTTTT. This encodes CASSTRTGRLFF.

The V call is TRBV2, the J call TRBJ1-1, with 7 bases aligning to TRBD1. J gave up 0 bases and V 4 bases, and 2 bases lay outside the gene matches. This CDR3 has 14 amino acids. Germline V gene data show CDR1 as SNHLY and CDR2 as FYNNEI. This CDR3 is CASSGDSMNTEAFF. Here the CDR3 DNA reads TGTGCCAGCAGTGGGGACAGTATGAACACTGAAGCTTTCTTT. Together with reference TRBV2 and TRBJ1-1, the CDR3 gives the full variable domain: EPEVTQTPSHQVTQMGQEVILRCVPISNHLYFYWYRQILGQKVEFLVSFYNNEISEKSEIFDDQFSVERPDGSNFTLKIRSTKLEDSAMYFCASSGDSMNTEAFFGQGTRLTVV.

The chain joins TRBV6-5 to TRBJ1-2; TRBD1 matches 9 bases. J was trimmed by 4 bases and V by 7 bases; bases with no gene match: 10. The CDR3 is 15 residues long. Germline-derived CDR1 and CDR2 are MNHEY and SVGAGI. The CDR3 bases are TGTGCCAGCAAGGGACAGGGAGTTCCTTCCTATGGCTACACCTTC. It specifies CASKGQGVPSYGYTF.

The chain recombines TRBV15 with TRBJ1-1; D unclear. Germline assignment: CDR1 LNHNV and CDR2 YYDKDF (reference sequence). CDR3 size: 13 residues. Trimming removed 1 base from V and 3 bases from J, with 6 bases in between. The CDR3 sequence: CATSRAGYTEAFF. The CDR3, as DNA: TGTGCCACCAGCAGAGCGGGGTACACTGAAGCTTTCTTT.

Concerning this clone itself: In the same sample, other DNA sequences code for this CDR3. The chain uses TRBV14 and TRBJ1-1; D gene ambiguous. CDR3 size: 13 residues. From germline, CDR1 is SGHDN and CDR2 FVKESK. Trimming pared 4 bases from V and 0 bases from J, leaving 6 bases between. The chain's CDR3 is CASSRGLNTEAFF. In DNA, the CDR3 is TGTGCCAGCAGCCGAGGTTTGAACACTGAAGCTTTCTTT.

The chain recombines TRBV2 with TRBJ1-4; 7 positions agree with TRBD1. Trimming cost V 4 bases and J 8 bases; bases outside gene matches: 7. CDR1 and CDR2 (germline): SNHLY, FYNNEI. The CDR3 consists of 14 residues. DNA for the CDR3: TGTGCCAGCAGTGTACAGGGGTTCGGCGAAAAACTGTTTTTT. Its protein is CASSVQGFGEKLFF.

The rearrangement joins TRBV20-1 to TRBJ1-4; D not certain. The germline CDR1 and CDR2 sequences are DFQATT and SNEGSKA (reference sequence). The CDR3 spans 11 residues. V shed 5 bases and J shed 6 bases, with 7 bases lying between them. CDR3 bases: TGCAGTGCTGCCCTGGATGAAAAACTGTTTTTT. Amino acids: CSAALDEKLFF.

The V gene is TRBV5-6, the J gene TRBJ2-7, with a weak D call TRBD2 (6 bases). In germline, CDR1 is SGHDT, CDR2 YYEEEE. This CDR3 is built from 13 residues. Trimming took 4 bases from V and 4 from J, leaving 12 bases between them. Written as DNA, the CDR3 is TGTGCCAGCAGCAAAGGTGGGGGGTACGAGCAGTACGTC. It encodes CASSKGGGYEQYV.

This chain uses TRBV20-1 with TRBJ1-5; D is ambiguous. The CDR3 runs to 14 residues. The V gene's germline CDR1 is DFQATT and CDR2 SNEGSKA (reference sequence). With 3 bases removed from V and 1 base from J, the gap between germline ends came to 10 bases. The CDR3 is CSASGSGSNQPQHF. For the CDR3, the DNA is TGCAGTGCTAGTGGGTCAGGCAGCAATCAGCCCCAGCATTTT.

The chain joins TRBV5-1 to TRBJ2-7, with a possible D match to TRBD1 (6 bases). Germline V lookup: CDR1 SGHRS, CDR2 YFSETQ. The ends were cut back, 4 bases at V and 4 bases at J, with 12 bases in the middle. The CDR3 length is 13 residues. The CDR3 region has the DNA TGCGCCAGCAGCATTCTACAGGGTTACGAGCAGTACTTC. Translation: CASSILQGYEQYF.

V is TRBV6-2 or TRBV6-3 and J is TRBJ2-3; 8 nucleotides line up with TRBD2. Per the germline V gene, CDR1 is MNHEY and CDR2 is SVGEGT. With V trimmed by 5 bases and J by 0 bases, 4 bases remained unmatched. The CDR3 spans 15 residues. CDR3 coding DNA: TGTGCCAGCAGTAGAATAGCGGGAAGCACAGATACGCAGTATTTT. Protein: CASSRIAGSTDTQYF.

The gene calls are TRBV27 and TRBJ2-5; TRBD1 matches at 9 bases. Germline CDR1 is MNHEY and CDR2 is SMNVEV (reference sequence). V lost 6 bases, J lost 0 bases, and 14 bases stayed unmatched. CDR3 length: 18 residues. The CDR3 protein is CASSLVGQGLSYQETQYF. The CDR3, as DNA: TGTGCCAGCAGCCTAGTCGGACAGGGGCTATCGTACCAAGAGACCCAGTACTTC.

The gene calls are TRBV12-5 and TRBJ2-1; D gene unclear. Germline lookup yields CDR1 LGHNT and CDR2 FRNRAP. The V gene lost 3 bases and the J gene lost 0 bases, with 9 bases spanning the gap. The CDR3 loop spans 15 amino acids. CDR3 nucleotide sequence: TGTGCTAGTGGTTTTGGGGTGAGCTCCTACAATGAGCAGTTCTTC. This sequence encodes CASGFGVSSYNEQFF. Full variable domain (rest looked up from reference TRBV12-5 and TRBJ2-1): DARVTQTPRHKVTEMGQEVTMRCQPILGHNTVFWYRQTMMQGLELLAYFRNRAPLDDSGMPKDRFSAEMPDATLATLKIQPSEPRDSAVYFCASGFGVSSYNEQFFGPGTRLTVL.